This T cell receptor beta chain was sequenced for a study of T cell repertoires in cytomegalovirus infection. Across the study: Peptides in the study included HLA-C-restricted and HLA-B-restricted CMV epitopes. Carrying CMV and the relevant HLA type showed in public TCR beta signatures.

This CDR3 comprises 17 residues. Trimming cost V 6 bases and J 3 bases, with 23 bases left between them. On this clonotype: Antigen: not known.

Notes on the study in general: Carriers of CMV plus the relevant HLA were identified by cumulative public TCR beta family frequency. Across the ex vivo response, the dominant clonotypes were HLA-C-restricted CMV-specific TCR beta clonotypes.

TCRdb reprocessed the reads via MiXCR and lists one record per CDR3 protein. This sample has around 230,000 distinct CDR3 sequences, with roughly 34% found just once. This TCR derives from a human donor in good health (CMV status not recorded). Some clones in this sample may be carry-over from other donors' samples. This material consisted of CD8+ T cells from cultured PBMCs, taken from culture after CMV antigen stimulation. V gene TRBV12-3 or TRBV12-4 combines with J gene TRBJ1-2; the D is unclear. The CDR3 region is CASSYLPAEHGDYGYTF. In DNA form, the CDR3 reads TGTGCCAGCAGCTACCTCCCAGCAGAACATGGCGACTATGGCTACACCTTC.